This paragraph covers one T cell receptor (beta chain) sequence. The junction shows a germline mismatch at one end, possibly a read error. The sample originates from a study of blood T cell repertoires in COVID-19. Overall study context: Samples representing acute and convalescent COVID-19 were sourced from the United States, Italy and Spain. T cells, B-cell-depleted T cells, or PBMCs supplied cDNA or gDNA.

CDR1 and CDR2 from the germline V gene are SGHNT and YYREEE (reference sequence). This CDR3 contains 15 residues. Original processing notes: How many nucleated cells were present was estimated from reference gene primer amplification. Repertoires were generated with immunoSEQ multiplex PCR, while TCRdb's copy carries only in-frame clones and drops some. V and J calls and clone size are given by that table; D and trimming were obtained from the DNA. Of about 86,000 clones in the sample, 80% to 85% were seen once. V and J are TRBV5-4 and TRBJ1-3, with 8 bases that match TRBD1. The source material was peripheral blood. The TCR originated in an elderly woman with active or convalescent COVID-19. CDR3 nucleotide sequence: TGTGCCAGCAGTTTGGACAGGGACTCTGGAAACACCATATATTTT. This encodes CASSLDRDSGNTIYF.